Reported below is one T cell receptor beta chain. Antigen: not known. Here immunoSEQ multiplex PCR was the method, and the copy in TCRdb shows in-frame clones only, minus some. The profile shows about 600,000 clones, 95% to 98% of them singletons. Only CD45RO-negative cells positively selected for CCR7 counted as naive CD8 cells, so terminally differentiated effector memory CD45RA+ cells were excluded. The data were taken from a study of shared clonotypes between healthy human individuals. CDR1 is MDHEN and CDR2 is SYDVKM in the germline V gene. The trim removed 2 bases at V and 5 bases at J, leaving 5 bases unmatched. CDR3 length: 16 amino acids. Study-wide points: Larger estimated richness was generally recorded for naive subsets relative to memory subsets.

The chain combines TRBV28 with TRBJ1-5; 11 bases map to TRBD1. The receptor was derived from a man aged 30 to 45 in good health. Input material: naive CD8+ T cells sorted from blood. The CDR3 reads CASSLKGQGAYQPQHF. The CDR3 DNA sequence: TGTGCCAGCAGTTTAAAAGGACAGGGGGCATATCAGCCCCAGCATTTT.